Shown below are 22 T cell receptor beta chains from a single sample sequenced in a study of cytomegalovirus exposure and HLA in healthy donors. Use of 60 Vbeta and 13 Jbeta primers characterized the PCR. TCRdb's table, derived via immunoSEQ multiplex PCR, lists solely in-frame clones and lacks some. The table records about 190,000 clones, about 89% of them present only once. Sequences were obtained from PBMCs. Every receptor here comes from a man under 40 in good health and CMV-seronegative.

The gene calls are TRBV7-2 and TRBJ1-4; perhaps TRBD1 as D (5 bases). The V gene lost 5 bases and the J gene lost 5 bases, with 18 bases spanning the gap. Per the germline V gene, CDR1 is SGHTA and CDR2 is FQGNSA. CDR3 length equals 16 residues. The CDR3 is CASSVQAGRVNEKLFF. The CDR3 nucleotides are TGTGCCAGCAGCGTACAAGCGGGACGGGTGAATGAAAAACTGTTTTTT.

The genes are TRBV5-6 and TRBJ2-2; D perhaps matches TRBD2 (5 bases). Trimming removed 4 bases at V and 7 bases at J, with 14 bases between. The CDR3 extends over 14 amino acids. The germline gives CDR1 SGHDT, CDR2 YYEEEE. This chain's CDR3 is CASSRLRRGGELFF. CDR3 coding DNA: TGTGCCAGCAGCCGATTACGACGGGGCGGGGAGCTGTTTTTT.

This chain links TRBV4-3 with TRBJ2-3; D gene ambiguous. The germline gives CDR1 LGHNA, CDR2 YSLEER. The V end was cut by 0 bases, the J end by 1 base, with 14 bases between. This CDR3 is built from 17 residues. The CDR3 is CASSQDPYPRGTDTQYF. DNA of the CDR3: TGCGCCAGCAGCCAAGATCCATATCCAAGAGGCACAGATACGCAGTATTTT.

CDR3 nucleotides: TGTGCCAGCAGCCCGGGAAATCAGCCCCAGCATTTT. Translating gives CASSPGNQPQHF. V and J are TRBV14 and TRBJ1-5; D not resolved. Germline V gene sequence: CDR1 SGHDN, CDR2 FVKESK. This CDR3 contains 12 residues. Trimming left V 4 bases short and J 4 bases short, with 5 bases between.

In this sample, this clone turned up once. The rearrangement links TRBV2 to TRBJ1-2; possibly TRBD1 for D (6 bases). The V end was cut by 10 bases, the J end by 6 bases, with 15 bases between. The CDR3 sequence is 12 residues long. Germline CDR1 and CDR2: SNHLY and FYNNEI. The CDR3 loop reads CATSWGGDGYTF. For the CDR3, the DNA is TGTGCCACCTCATGGGGGGGCGATGGCTACACCTTC.

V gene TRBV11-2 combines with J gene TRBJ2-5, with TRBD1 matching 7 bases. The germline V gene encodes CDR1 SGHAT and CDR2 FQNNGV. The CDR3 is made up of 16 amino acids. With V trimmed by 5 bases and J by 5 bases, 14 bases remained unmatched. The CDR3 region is CASSPIRQGEYETQYF. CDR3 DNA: TGTGCCAGCAGCCCCATTCGACAGGGAGAATATGAGACCCAGTACTTC. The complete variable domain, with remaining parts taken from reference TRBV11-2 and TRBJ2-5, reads EAGVAQSPRYKIIEKRQSVAFWCNPISGHATLYWYQQILGQGPKLLIQFQNNGVVDDSQLPKDRFSAERLKGVDSTLKIQPAKLEDSAVYLCASSPIRQGEYETQYFGPGTRLLVL.

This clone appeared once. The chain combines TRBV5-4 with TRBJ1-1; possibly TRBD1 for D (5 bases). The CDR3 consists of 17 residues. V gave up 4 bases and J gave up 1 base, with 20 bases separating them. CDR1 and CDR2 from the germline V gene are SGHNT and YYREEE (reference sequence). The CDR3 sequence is CASSPWGGGIRNTEAFF. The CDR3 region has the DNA TGTGCCAGCAGCCCCTGGGGGGGAGGGATTAGGAACACTGAAGCTTTCTTT.

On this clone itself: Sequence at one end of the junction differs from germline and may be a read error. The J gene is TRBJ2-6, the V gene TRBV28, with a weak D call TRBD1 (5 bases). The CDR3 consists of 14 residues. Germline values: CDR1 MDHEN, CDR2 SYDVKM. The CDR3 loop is CASSRPDGANGLTF. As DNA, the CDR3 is TGTGCCAGCAGCCGCCCGGATGGGGCCAACGGCCTGACTTTC.

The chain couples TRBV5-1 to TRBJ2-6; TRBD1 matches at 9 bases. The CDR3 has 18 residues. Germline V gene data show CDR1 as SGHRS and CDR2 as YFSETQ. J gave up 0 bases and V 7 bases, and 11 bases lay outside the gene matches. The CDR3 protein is CASGPWGQGYSGANVLTF. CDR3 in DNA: TGCGCCAGCGGCCCGTGGGGACAGGGTTACTCTGGGGCCAACGTCCTGACTTTC.

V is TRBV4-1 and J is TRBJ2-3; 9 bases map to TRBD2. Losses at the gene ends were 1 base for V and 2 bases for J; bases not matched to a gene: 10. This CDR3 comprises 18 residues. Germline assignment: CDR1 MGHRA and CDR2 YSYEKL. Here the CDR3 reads CASSQATGRLADTDTQYF. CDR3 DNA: TGCGCCAGCAGCCAAGCAACTGGGAGACTAGCGGACACAGATACGCAGTATTTT.

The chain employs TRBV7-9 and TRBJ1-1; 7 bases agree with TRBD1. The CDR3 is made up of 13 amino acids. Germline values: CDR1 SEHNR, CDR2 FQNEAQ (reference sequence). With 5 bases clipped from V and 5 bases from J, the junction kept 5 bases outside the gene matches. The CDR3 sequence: CASSPGTETEAFF. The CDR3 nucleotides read TGTGCCAGCAGCCCTGGGACAGAGACTGAAGCTTTCTTT.

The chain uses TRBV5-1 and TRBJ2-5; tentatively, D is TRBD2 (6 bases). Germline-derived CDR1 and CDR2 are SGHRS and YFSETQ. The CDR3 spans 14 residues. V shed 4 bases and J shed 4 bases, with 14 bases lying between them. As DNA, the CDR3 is TGCGCCAGCAGCATGGGCCAGGGAGGAGAGACCCAGTACTTC. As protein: CASSMGQGGETQYF.

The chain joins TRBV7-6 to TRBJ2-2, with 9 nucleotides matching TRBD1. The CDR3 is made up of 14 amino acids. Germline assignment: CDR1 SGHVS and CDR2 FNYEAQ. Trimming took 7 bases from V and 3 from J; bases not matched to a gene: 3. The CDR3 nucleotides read TGTGCCAGCACATGGGACAGGGACACCGGGGAGCTGTTTTTT. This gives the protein CASTWDRDTGELFF.

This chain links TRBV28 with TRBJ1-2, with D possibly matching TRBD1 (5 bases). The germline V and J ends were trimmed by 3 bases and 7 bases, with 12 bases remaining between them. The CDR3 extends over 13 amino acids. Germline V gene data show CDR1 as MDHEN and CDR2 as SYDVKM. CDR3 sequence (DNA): TGTGCCAGCAGTTTGATGGGGCGAGGTGGCTACACCTTC. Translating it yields CASSLMGRGGYTF.

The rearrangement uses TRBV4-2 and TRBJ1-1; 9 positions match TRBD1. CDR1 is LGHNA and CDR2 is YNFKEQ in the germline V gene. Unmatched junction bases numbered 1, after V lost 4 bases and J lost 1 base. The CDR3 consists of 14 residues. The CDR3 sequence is CASSPGQGNTEAFF. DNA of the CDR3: TGTGCCAGCAGCCCGGGACAGGGGAACACTGAAGCTTTCTTT.

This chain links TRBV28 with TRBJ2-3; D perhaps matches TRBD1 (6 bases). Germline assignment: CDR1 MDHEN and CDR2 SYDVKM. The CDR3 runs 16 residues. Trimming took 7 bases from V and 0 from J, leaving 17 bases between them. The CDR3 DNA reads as TGTGCCAGCAATTTCCTGGGACAAGCTAGCACAGATACGCAGTATTTT. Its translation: CASNFLGQASTDTQYF.

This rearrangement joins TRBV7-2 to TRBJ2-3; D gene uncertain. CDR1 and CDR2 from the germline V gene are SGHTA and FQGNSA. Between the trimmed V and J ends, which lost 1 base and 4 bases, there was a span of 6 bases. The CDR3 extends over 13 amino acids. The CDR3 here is CASSLVRADTQYF. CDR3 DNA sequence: TGTGCCAGCAGCTTAGTTCGGGCAGATACGCAGTATTTT.

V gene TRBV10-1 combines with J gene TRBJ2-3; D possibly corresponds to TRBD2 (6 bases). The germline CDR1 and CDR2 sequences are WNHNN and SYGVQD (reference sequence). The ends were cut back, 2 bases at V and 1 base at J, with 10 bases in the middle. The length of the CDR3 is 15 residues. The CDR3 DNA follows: TGCGCCAGCAGTGAGCATTCGGGGGGCACAGATACGCAGTATTTT. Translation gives CASSEHSGGTDTQYF.

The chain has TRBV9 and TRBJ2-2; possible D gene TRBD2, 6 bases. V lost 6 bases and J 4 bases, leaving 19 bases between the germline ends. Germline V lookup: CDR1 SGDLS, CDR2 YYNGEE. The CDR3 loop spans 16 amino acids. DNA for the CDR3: TGTGCCAGCAATCCAGAGGTGGCTAGCGTCACCGGGGAGCTGTTTTTT. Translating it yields CASNPEVASVTGELFF.

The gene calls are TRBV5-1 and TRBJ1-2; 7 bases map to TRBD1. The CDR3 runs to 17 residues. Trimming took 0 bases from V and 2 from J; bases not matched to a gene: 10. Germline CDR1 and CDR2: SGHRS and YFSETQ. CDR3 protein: CASSLGGAGTANYGYTF. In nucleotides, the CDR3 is TGCGCCAGCAGCTTGGGGGGTGCCGGGACAGCCAACTATGGCTACACCTTC.

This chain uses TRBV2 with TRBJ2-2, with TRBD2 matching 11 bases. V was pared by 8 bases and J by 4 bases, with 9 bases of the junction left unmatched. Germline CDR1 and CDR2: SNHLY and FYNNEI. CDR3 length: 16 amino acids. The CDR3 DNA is TGTGCCAGCCGTACCATAGCGGGGGGGCTCACCGGGGAGCTGTTTTTT. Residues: CASRTIAGGLTGELFF. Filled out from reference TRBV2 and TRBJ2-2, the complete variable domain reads EPEVTQTPSHQVTQMGQEVILRCVPISNHLYFYWYRQILGQKVEFLVSFYNNEISEKSEIFDDQFSVERPDGSNFTLKIRSTKLEDSAMYFCASRTIAGGLTGELFFGEGSRLTVL.

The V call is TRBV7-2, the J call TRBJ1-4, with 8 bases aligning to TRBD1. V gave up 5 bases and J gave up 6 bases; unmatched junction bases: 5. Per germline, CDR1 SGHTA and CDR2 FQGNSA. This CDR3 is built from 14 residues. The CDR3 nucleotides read TGTGCCAGCAGCCCTAGGACAGGGTATGAAAAACTGTTTTTT. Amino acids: CASSPRTGYEKLFF.